One and the same sample provided the 8 T cell receptor beta chains below, sequenced in a study of molecular identifiers for immune sequencing clone quantification. From the PCR reads, TCRdb called clonotypes with MiXCR, one entry per CDR3 protein. The table has about 100,000 distinct CDR3 sequences, roughly 38% seen once. Sequencing was carried out using naive CD8+ T cells from blood, with Jurkat cell RNA spiked in. The sample's subset: FACS-sorted CD8+CD4-CCR7+CD45RA+ naive T cells. Receptors originate from a human donor in good health. Some libraries in this study had Jurkat cell RNA spiked in.

This clonotype was seen only a few times. The V call is TRBV28, the J call TRBJ1-6; a weak D match, TRBD1 (6 bases). V lost 1 base, J lost 7 bases, and 14 bases lay in between. The CDR3 consists of 16 residues. The germline CDR1 and CDR2 sequences are MDHEN and SYDVKM. The CDR3 nucleotides are TGTGCCAGCAGTTTATTGGGGGGACAAAGCAATTCACCCCTCCACTTT. This translates into CASSLLGGQSNSPLHF. Filled out from reference TRBV28 and TRBJ1-6, the complete variable domain reads DVKVTQSSRYLVKRTGEKVFLECVQDMDHENMFWYRQDPGLGLRLIYFSYDVKMKEKGDIPEGYSVSREKKERFSLILESASTNQTSMYLCASSLLGGQSNSPLHFGNGTRLTVT.

By sample share, this clonotype is medium-sized (0.01 to 0.1%). The V and J genes are TRBV28 and TRBJ2-3; D might be TRBD2 (6 bases). V shed 3 bases and J shed 3 bases, with 10 bases lying between them. The length of the CDR3 is 14 residues. Germline CDR1 and CDR2: MDHEN and SYDVKM. CDR3 nucleotide sequence: TGTGCCAGCAGTTTTGTGGCGGGGACAGATACGCAGTATTTT. Translating gives CASSFVAGTDTQYF.

The chain links TRBV5-4 to TRBJ2-7, with unresolved D. The V gene's germline CDR1 is SGHNT and CDR2 YYREEE (reference sequence). V was clipped by 4 bases and J by 5 bases, with 13 bases between them. The CDR3 is 13 amino acids. The CDR3 sequence: CASSAPLQDEQYF. The CDR3 DNA is TGTGCCAGCAGCGCCCCGCTCCAGGACGAGCAGTACTTC. Full variable domain (outside the CDR3, taken from reference TRBV5-4 and TRBJ2-7): ETGVTQSPTHLIKTRGQQVTLRCSSQSGHNTVSWYQQALGQGPQFIFQYYREEENGRGNFPPRFSGLQFPNYSSELNVNALELDDSALYLCASSAPLQDEQYFGPGTRLTVT.

There are a few counts of this clonotype. The chain couples TRBV27 to TRBJ2-7, with 7 bases aligning to TRBD2. Trimming took 6 bases from V and 4 from J; bases not matched to a gene: 12. Germline V gene sequence: CDR1 MNHEY, CDR2 SMNVEV (reference sequence). This CDR3 has 15 amino acids. As DNA, the CDR3 is TGTGCCAGCAGCCCCCGGGGAGGGGCCAATTACGAGCAGTACTTC. Its translation is CASSPRGGANYEQYF.

Regarding this clonotype: Being one base from a much bigger clone, this may be a read error. J is TRBJ2-2 and V is TRBV6-5; tentative D call: TRBD2 (7 bases). The CDR3 length is 16 residues. CDR1 and CDR2 from the germline V gene are MNHEY and SVGAGI. CDR3 region: CACSPSGTLYTGELFF. The CDR3 bases are TGTGCCTGCAGTCCCAGCGGGACACTTTACACCGGGGAGCTGTTTTTT.

In this sample, this clonotype turned up many times. This rearrangement joins TRBV7-3 to TRBJ1-1; unclear D gene. Germline CDR1 SGHTA, CDR2 FQGTGA. The CDR3 covers 15 residues. V shed 1 base and J shed 1 base, with 10 bases lying between them. The CDR3 nucleotides are TGTGCCAGCAGCTTAATATCTAGCCCGAACACTGAAGCTTTCTTT. It specifies CASSLISSPNTEAFF.

As regards this clonotype: Lacking the conserved final phenylalanine or tryptophan, this CDR3 likely reflects a read error. The CDR3 region has the DNA TGTGCCTGCGGACAGGGGATGACAGATACGCAGTATTAT. Translation: CACGQGMTDTQYY. The chain uses TRBV5-3 and TRBJ2-3; 9 bases match TRBD1. TRBV5-3 is recorded as an ORF, its role being uncertain. The CDR3 is 13 residues long. V was clipped by 10 bases and J by 3 bases; unmatched bases: 6.

The V call is TRBV28, the J call TRBJ2-7, with 13 bases that match TRBD2. CDR1 and CDR2 from the germline V gene are MDHEN and SYDVKM. The CDR3 totals 20 residues. V gave up 2 bases and J gave up 2 bases; unmatched junction bases: 15. Written as DNA, the CDR3 is TGTGCCAGCAGTTTAGGGCCTCTCGGGACTAGCGGGACTGGGGCCTACGAGCAGTACTTC. Protein: CASSLGPLGTSGTGAYEQYF.